This TCR beta chain is from a study of blood T cell repertoires in COVID-19. As handled by the study authors: Amplification with reference gene primers provided the estimates of nucleated cell counts. The method was immunoSEQ multiplex PCR; TCRdb's version includes in-frame clones alone and lacks a portion of them. D and trimming come from the DNA, and the V and J calls and clone size come from that table. The table has approximately 81,000 clones, roughly 82% seen once. This CDR3 is built from 16 residues. V lost 7 bases, J lost 9 bases, and 25 bases lay in between. From germline, CDR1 is MNHEY and CDR2 SMNVEV (reference sequence).

Sequenced: peripheral blood. The clonotype comes from a human donor in a cohort sampled during active COVID-19. The chain combines TRBV27 with TRBJ2-1; tentative D call: TRBD1 (8 bases). The CDR3, as DNA: TGTGCCAGCACCCTGGGGGGGACAGGAGGGTTCGGTGAGCAGTTCTTC. Residues: CASTLGGTGGFGEQFF.